One sample yielded the 27 T cell receptor beta chains listed below, sequenced in a study of technical replicates of blood from a handful of donors. Method: immunoSEQ multiplex PCR; TCRdb's copy keeps in-frame clones and lacks some. Of tens of thousands of clones in the sample, 96% were seen once. The sample comprised T cells isolated from PBMCs. All receptors derive from a human donor in good health.

V and J are TRBV2 and TRBJ1-5, with 10 bases lining up with TRBD1. The CDR3 is 16 amino acids. V shed 0 bases, J shed 5 bases, and the junction held 4 bases outside the gene matches. Germline CDR1 reads SNHLY; CDR2 reads FYNNEI. In DNA form, the CDR3 reads TGTGCCAGCAGTGAAGCAGAGACAGGGGGCGATCAGCCCCAGCATTTT. Translated, it gives CASSEAETGGDQPQHF.

To note about this clone: This same CDR3 is encoded by further DNA sequences in the sample. This chain connects TRBV5-1 to TRBJ2-3; TRBD2 might be the D (5 bases). Germline lookup yields CDR1 SGHRS and CDR2 YFSETQ. The ends were cut back, 0 bases at V and 0 bases at J, with 8 bases in the middle. The CDR3 is 15 amino acids. The CDR3 region is CASSLVPGSTDTQYF. CDR3 nucleotide sequence: TGCGCCAGCAGCTTGGTCCCGGGGAGCACAGATACGCAGTATTTT. Using reference TRBV5-1 and TRBJ2-3 for the parts outside the CDR3, the full variable domain is KAGVTQTPRYLIKTRGQQVTLSCSPISGHRSVSWYQQTPGQGLQFLFEYFSETQRNKGNFPGRFSGRQFSNSRSEMNVSTLELGDSALYLCASSLVPGSTDTQYFGPGTRLTVL.

V and J are TRBV30 and TRBJ1-2; possibly TRBD1 for D (6 bases). Germline V gene lookup returns CDR1 GTSNPN and CDR2 SVGIG (reference sequence). The V end was cut by 6 bases, the J end by 6 bases, with 26 bases between. The CDR3 is made up of 16 amino acids. The CDR3 sequence is CACGTSTLRVGNGYTF. The CDR3 DNA reads TGTGCCTGCGGGACATCAACCCTACGTGTGGGAAATGGCTACACCTTC. Complete variable domain (other parts from reference TRBV30 and TRBJ1-2): SQTIHQWPATLVQPVGSPLSLECTVEGTSNPNLYWYRQAAGRGLQLLFYSVGIGQISSEVPQNLSASRPQDRQFILSSKKLLLSDSGFYLCACGTSTLRVGNGYTFGSGTRLTVV.

CDR3 bases: TGTGCCAGCAGCATAGACAGGGAGGAGATCGGGGAGCTGTTTTTT. Amino acids: CASSIDREEIGELFF. The chain uses TRBV28 and TRBJ2-2, with D possibly being TRBD1 (7 bases). CDR1 and CDR2 from the germline V gene are MDHEN and SYDVKM. This CDR3 region has 15 residues. Trimming removed 6 bases at V and 7 bases at J, with 18 bases between.

The V and J genes are TRBV6-6 and TRBJ2-5; no definite D call. Between the trimmed V and J ends, which lost 3 bases and 1 base, there was a span of 9 bases. Germline CDR1 and CDR2: MNHNY and SVGAGI (reference sequence). This CDR3 is built from 14 residues. The CDR3 sequence is CASSYGPGQETQYF. CDR3 nucleotide sequence: TGTGCCAGCAGTTATGGTCCGGGCCAAGAGACCCAGTACTTC.

V is TRBV4-1 and J is TRBJ2-7, with D possibly being TRBD1 (5 bases). Germline CDR1 MGHRA, CDR2 YSYEKL. The length of the CDR3 is 13 residues. V was cut by 4 bases and J by 3 bases, with 10 bases left in between. CDR3 coding DNA: TGCGCCAGCAGCCCCTCTGACAGCTACGAGCAGTACTTC. Residues: CASSPSDSYEQYF.

This clone appeared a single time. The genes are TRBV14 and TRBJ1-2; no definite D call. Germline CDR1 and CDR2: SGHDN and FVKESK. V lost 0 bases and J lost 8, with 16 bases in between. The CDR3 covers 15 residues. The CDR3 bases are TGTGCCAGCAGCCAAGATCCCTTGAGGGTTTGGGGCTACACCTTC. Translation gives CASSQDPLRVWGYTF.

This chain connects TRBV19 to TRBJ2-7; TRBD2 is a possible D gene (6 bases). V lost 0 bases and J lost 5, with 8 bases in between. The CDR3 extends over 13 amino acids. Germline assignment: CDR1 LNHDA and CDR2 SQIVND (reference sequence). The CDR3 loop reads CASSIDPGDEQYF. CDR3 DNA sequence: TGTGCCAGTAGTATAGATCCGGGGGACGAGCAGTACTTC.

The chain combines TRBV27 with TRBJ2-7, with no clear D. The V end lost 6 bases, the J end lost 0 bases, and 15 bases lay between the germline ends. This CDR3 comprises 15 residues. Germline V lookup: CDR1 MNHEY, CDR2 SMNVEV (reference sequence). DNA of the CDR3: TGTGCCAGCAGGCCGGGTCCATACGGCTCCTACGAGCAGTACTTC. Translated, it gives CASRPGPYGSYEQYF.

The gene calls are TRBV7-3 and TRBJ2-3; 7 nucleotides agree with TRBD2. Losses at the gene ends were 6 bases for V and 1 base for J; bases not matched to a gene: 7. The CDR3 has 15 residues. Germline CDR1 is SGHTA and CDR2 is FQGTGA. The CDR3 bases are TGTGCCAGCAGGCTTGATAGCGGGCGCACAGATACGCAGTATTTT. Protein: CASRLDSGRTDTQYF. Combining the CDR3 with reference TRBV7-3 and TRBJ2-3 gives the whole variable domain GAGVSQTPSNKVTEKGKYVELRCDPISGHTALYWYRQSLGQGPEFLIYFQGTGAADDSGLPNDRFFAVRPEGSVSTLKIQRTERGDSAVYLCASRLDSGRTDTQYFGPGTRLTVL.

This rearrangement joins TRBV4-3 to TRBJ2-7, with D tentatively TRBD1 (5 bases). Trimming cost V 0 bases and J 4 bases, with 13 bases left between them. Germline lookup yields CDR1 LGHNA and CDR2 YSLEER. This CDR3 is built from 15 residues. CDR3 sequence reads: CASSQEADTLYEQYF. CDR3 bases: TGCGCCAGCAGCCAAGAGGCGGACACCCTTTACGAGCAGTACTTC.

The rearrangement joins TRBV10-3 to TRBJ2-7, with TRBD2 as a possible D gene (6 bases). CDR1 and CDR2 (germline): ENHRY, SYGVKD. CDR3 size: 14 residues. The V and J ends lost 4 bases and 6 bases respectively, with 16 bases between them. The CDR3 is CAISAGLGMAEQYF. The DNA of the CDR3 is TGTGCCATCAGTGCGGGACTTGGTATGGCCGAGCAGTACTTC.

The chain links TRBV5-4 to TRBJ2-1, with TRBD2 identical over 12 bases. Germline V gene sequence: CDR1 SGHNT, CDR2 YYREEE (reference sequence). The CDR3 consists of 15 residues. J was trimmed by 6 bases and V by 4 bases; bases with no gene match: 5. CDR3 sequence reads: CASSLSSGRANEQFF. As DNA, the CDR3 is TGTGCCAGCAGCCTATCTAGCGGGAGGGCCAATGAGCAGTTCTTC. The variable domain in full, with the rest retrieved from reference TRBV5-4 and TRBJ2-1, is ETGVTQSPTHLIKTRGQQVTLRCSSQSGHNTVSWYQQALGQGPQFIFQYYREEENGRGNFPPRFSGLQFPNYSSELNVNALELDDSALYLCASSLSSGRANEQFFGPGTRLTVL.

The chain recombines TRBV7-3 with TRBJ2-1; 11 bases agree with TRBD2. Germline CDR1 and CDR2: SGHTA and FQGTGA. CDR3 length: 17 amino acids. With V trimmed by 5 bases and J by 4 bases, 10 bases remained unmatched. CDR3 nucleotides: TGTGCCAGCAGCCTCCATATAGCGGGAGGGCCATACAATGAGCAGTTCTTC. Amino acid sequence: CASSLHIAGGPYNEQFF.

This chain joins TRBV29-1 and TRBJ1-2; TRBD1 matches 7 bases. The CDR3 has 12 residues. V shed 3 bases and J 8 bases; nucleotides not matched to a gene: 6. Germline V CDR1 and CDR2: SQVTM, ANQGSEA. The CDR3 region has the DNA TGCAGCGTTGACCAGGGGGTAAGCGGCTACACCTTC. Its translation: CSVDQGVSGYTF.

This rearrangement joins TRBV7-9 to TRBJ2-7; 7 bases map to TRBD1. The CDR3 spans 16 residues. Germline V gene data show CDR1 as SEHNR and CDR2 as FQNEAQ (reference sequence). V shed 3 bases, J shed 3 bases, and the junction held 11 bases outside the gene matches. CDR3 sequence (DNA): TGTGCCAGCAGCTTGACGGGCCAGGGGGAAATCTACGAGCAGTACTTC. The encoded protein is CASSLTGQGEIYEQYF.

This chain joins TRBV29-1 and TRBJ1-1, with 7 bases matching TRBD1. Germline V gene data show CDR1 as SQVTM and CDR2 as ANQGSEA. J lost 1 base, V lost 7 bases, and 9 bases had no gene match. This CDR3 has 14 amino acids. The CDR3 nucleotides are TGCAGCGGGGGACAGCCCTTCGGGAACACTGAAGCTTTCTTT. Its protein is CSGGQPFGNTEAFF.

The rearrangement joins TRBV19 to TRBJ2-5, with D maybe TRBD2 (6 bases). In germline, CDR1 is LNHDA, CDR2 SQIVND (reference sequence). Deletions cut 6 bases from V and 3 bases from J, with 11 bases between. The CDR3 contains 13 residues. CDR3: CASRVSGKETQYF. The CDR3 DNA is TGTGCCAGTAGAGTTAGCGGAAAAGAGACCCAGTACTTC.

The chain recombines TRBV6-5 with TRBJ1-1; D possibly corresponds to TRBD1 (6 bases). Germline V gene sequence: CDR1 MNHEY, CDR2 SVGAGI. The CDR3 runs 13 residues. V lost 10 bases and J lost 1, with 13 bases in between. CDR3 nucleotide sequence: TGTGCCACCATTAAACAGGGGAACACTGAAGCTTTCTTT. Protein: CATIKQGNTEAFF.

Only a few counts were recorded for this clone. The V call is TRBV29-1, the J call TRBJ1-3; unclear D gene. Trimming cost V 4 bases and J 4 bases, with 5 bases left between them. The CDR3 consists of 11 residues. The germline V gene encodes CDR1 SQVTM and CDR2 ANQGSEA. In DNA, the CDR3 is TGCAGCGTTGGTACAGGAAACACCATATATTTT. It encodes CSVGTGNTIYF.

The genes are TRBV2 and TRBJ2-1; 10 positions agree with TRBD2. The CDR3 contains 16 residues. The germline gives CDR1 SNHLY, CDR2 FYNNEI. Losses at the gene ends were 2 bases for V and 8 bases for J; bases not matched to a gene: 9. The CDR3 loop reads CASSERASGSVDEQFF. The CDR3 coding sequence is TGTGCCAGCAGTGAAAGGGCTAGCGGGAGCGTGGATGAGCAGTTCTTC.

In this sample, this clone turned up once. The chain carries TRBV28 and TRBJ2-7; TRBD2 matches at 10 bases. Looked up from germline, CDR1 is MDHEN and CDR2 is SYDVKM. The J segment lost 2 bases and the V segment lost 6 bases, leaving 7 bases of the junction unmatched. CDR3 size: 15 residues. CDR3 sequence reads: CASSLAGEIAYEQYF. CDR3 nucleotides: TGTGCCAGCAGCCTAGCGGGAGAAATTGCCTACGAGCAGTACTTC.

This clone was counted once. The chain carries TRBV29-1 and TRBJ2-3; 8 nucleotides agree with TRBD2. Germline loops: CDR1 SQVTM, CDR2 ANQGSEA. CDR3 length: 14 amino acids. J lost 0 bases, V lost 1 base, and 0 bases had no gene match. CDR3: CSVEGGRSTDTQYF. Here the CDR3 DNA reads TGCAGCGTTGAAGGCGGGAGGAGCACAGATACGCAGTATTTT.

The gene calls are TRBV9 and TRBJ2-2; the match to TRBD2 covers 9 bases. V lost 4 bases to trimming and J lost 6 bases; unmatched junction nucleotides: 10. The germline V gene encodes CDR1 SGDLS and CDR2 YYNGEE. The CDR3 runs to 16 residues. The CDR3 is CASSSTGTSLSGELFF. CDR3 bases: TGTGCCAGCAGCTCTACCGGGACTAGCCTTTCCGGGGAGCTGTTTTTT.

The CDR3 nucleotides are TGTGCCAGCGGCGGTCTTCGCACAGATACGCAGTATTTT. Translated: CASGGLRTDTQYF. The chain employs TRBV25-1 and TRBJ2-3; no clear D. The V and J ends lost 8 bases and 1 base respectively, with 10 bases between them. The CDR3 is 13 residues long. Germline assignment: CDR1 MGHDK and CDR2 SYGVNS. Full variable domain (outside the CDR3, taken from reference TRBV25-1 and TRBJ2-3): EADIYQTPRYLVIGTGKKITLECSQTMGHDKMYWYQQDPGMELHLIHYSYGVNSTEKGDLSSESTVSRIRTEHFPLTLESARPSHTSQYLCASGGLRTDTQYFGPGTRLTVL.

The chain uses TRBV7-3 and TRBJ2-7; possible D gene TRBD1, 5 bases. Germline CDR1 reads SGHTA; CDR2 reads FQGTGA. The germline V and J ends were trimmed by 5 bases and 1 base, with 9 bases remaining between them. This CDR3 has 13 amino acids. The CDR3 region is CASSPGISYEQYF. In DNA, the CDR3 is TGTGCCAGCAGCCCAGGGATTTCCTACGAGCAGTACTTC.

V usage is TRBV13 and J usage is TRBJ2-7; the D gene is possibly TRBD2 (5 bases). Germline assignment: CDR1 PRHDT and CDR2 FYEKMQ (reference sequence). V lost 5 bases and J 3 bases, leaving 14 bases between the germline ends. The CDR3 is 14 amino acids. The CDR3 protein is CASSQSADYYEQYF. The DNA of the CDR3 is TGTGCCAGCAGCCAGTCAGCGGATTACTACGAGCAGTACTTC.